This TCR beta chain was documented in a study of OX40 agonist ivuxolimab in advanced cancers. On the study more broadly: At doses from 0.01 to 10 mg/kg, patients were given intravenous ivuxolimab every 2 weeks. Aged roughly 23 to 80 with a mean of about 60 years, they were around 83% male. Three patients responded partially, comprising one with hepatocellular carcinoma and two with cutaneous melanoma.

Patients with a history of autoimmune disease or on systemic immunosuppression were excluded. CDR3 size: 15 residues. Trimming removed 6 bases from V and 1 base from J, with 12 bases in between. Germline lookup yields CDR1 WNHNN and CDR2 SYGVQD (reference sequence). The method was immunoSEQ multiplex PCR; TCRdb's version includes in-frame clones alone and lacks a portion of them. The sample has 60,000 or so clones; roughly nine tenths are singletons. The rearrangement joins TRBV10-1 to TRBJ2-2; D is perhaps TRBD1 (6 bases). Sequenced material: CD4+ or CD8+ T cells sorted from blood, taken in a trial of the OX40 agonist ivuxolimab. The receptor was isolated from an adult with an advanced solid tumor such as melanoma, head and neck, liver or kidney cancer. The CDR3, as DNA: TGCGCCAGCAGCACCGGGACAAAGAACACCGGGGAGCTGTTTTTT. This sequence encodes CASSTGTKNTGELFF.